The entry below describes one T cell receptor (beta chain). The data originate from a study of blood T cell repertoires in COVID-19. Generated by immunoSEQ multiplex PCR, the TCRdb table keeps only in-frame clones and is missing some. The sample lists about 140,000 clones; around four fifths were seen once. This CDR3 is built from 15 residues. Per germline, CDR1 LNHDA and CDR2 SQIVND (reference sequence). The V and J ends lost 2 bases and 6 bases respectively, with 11 bases between them. This TCR was recovered from a woman aged 40 to 50 who had recovered from COVID-19. The chain combines TRBV19 with TRBJ1-6, with TRBD1 as a possible D gene (5 bases). The specimen was PBMCs or T cells enriched from blood (not recorded which). CDR3 DNA sequence: TGTGCCAGTAGTATACAGGGCAGAGGTAATTCACCCCTCCACTTT. It yields the protein CASSIQGRGNSPLHF.